The 32 T cell receptor beta chains below come from one sample, sequenced in a study of blood T cell repertoires in COVID-19. Sequencing was performed with immunoSEQ multiplex PCR; in TCRdb, only in-frame clones are kept and a portion is missing. The sample records hundreds of thousands of clones, 83% being singletons. What was sequenced was PBMCs or T cells enriched from blood (not recorded which). Receptors were obtained from a woman between 40 and 50 years old who had been exposed to COVID-19.

The V call is TRBV28, the J call TRBJ2-6; D is unresolved. Trimming left V 4 bases short and J 3 bases short, with 7 bases between. CDR3 length: 14 amino acids. Germline-derived CDR1 and CDR2 are MDHEN and SYDVKM. The CDR3 DNA follows: TGTGCCAGCAGTTCGGTGCTTGGGGCCAACGTCCTGACTTTC. Its protein is CASSSVLGANVLTF.

This clone was detected once. The chain links TRBV24-1 to TRBJ2-5; maybe TRBD2 (7 bases). The CDR3 extends over 19 amino acids. V lost 4 bases and J 2 bases, leaving 25 bases between the germline ends. Germline-derived CDR1 and CDR2 are KGHDR and SFDVKD. The CDR3 spells CATSDVGRGGSTRQETQYF. DNA of the CDR3: TGTGCCACCAGTGACGTGGGGAGGGGGGGGTCGACGAGGCAAGAGACCCAGTACTTC.

The chain joins TRBV5-5 to TRBJ1-3; 10 positions agree with TRBD1. The length of the CDR3 is 17 residues. Per germline, CDR1 SGHKS and CDR2 YYEKEE (reference sequence). The V and J ends lost 3 bases and 0 bases, in that order; junction bases with no gene match: 6. CDR3 sequence reads: CASSSTGGSTSGNTIYF. For the CDR3, the DNA is TGTGCCAGCAGCTCGACAGGGGGCTCAACCTCTGGAAACACCATATATTTT.

The rearrangement uses TRBV3-1 (or the pseudogene TRBV3-2) and TRBJ2-2; TRBD2 matches 7 bases. Germline CDR1 is LGHDT and CDR2 is YNNKEL (reference sequence). With V trimmed by 4 bases and J by 0 bases, 5 bases remained unmatched. The CDR3 is 16 amino acids. CDR3 loop: CASSPPAGANTGELFF. The CDR3 bases are TGTGCCAGCAGCCCACCGGCGGGGGCGAACACCGGGGAGCTGTTTTTT.

This chain joins TRBV4-1 and TRBJ2-3, with TRBD2 matching 7 bases. The V and J ends lost 3 bases and 1 base, in that order; junction bases with no gene match: 10. The length of the CDR3 is 17 residues. Germline V CDR1 and CDR2: MGHRA, YSYEKL. The CDR3 region is CASSHPLGAGGTDTQYF. CDR3 in DNA: TGCGCCAGCAGCCACCCACTAGGGGCGGGGGGCACAGATACGCAGTATTTT.

V usage is TRBV5-4 and J usage is TRBJ2-3, with D maybe TRBD1 (6 bases). CDR3 length: 16 residues. The V and J ends lost 0 bases and 2 bases respectively, with 13 bases between them. Germline V gene lookup returns CDR1 SGHNT and CDR2 YYREEE (reference sequence). CDR3 sequence reads: CASSLALGQFTDTQYF. In DNA, the CDR3 is TGTGCCAGCAGCTTGGCCTTAGGACAGTTCACAGATACGCAGTATTTT.

The genes are TRBV7-6 and TRBJ2-7, with TRBD1 identical over 9 bases. CDR1 is SGHVS, CDR2 FNYEAQ, per germline. J lost 4 bases, V lost 4 bases, and 8 bases had no gene match. CDR3 length equals 15 residues. The DNA for the CDR3 is TGTGCCAGCAGCTCATACCCGGGACAGGGTTACGAGCAGTACTTC. It yields the protein CASSSYPGQGYEQYF.

This chain uses TRBV5-1 with TRBJ1-6; possibly TRBD1 for D (5 bases). CDR3 size: 15 residues. V lost 3 bases and J 9 bases, leaving 16 bases between the germline ends. CDR1 is SGHRS and CDR2 is YFSETQ in the germline V gene. DNA for the CDR3: TGCGCCAGCAGCTCAACAGGAGACCTAGGTTCACCCCTCCACTTT. Encoded protein: CASSSTGDLGSPLHF. The full variable domain, in which reference TRBV5-1 and TRBJ1-6 provide the parts outside the CDR3, is KAGVTQTPRYLIKTRGQQVTLSCSPISGHRSVSWYQQTPGQGLQFLFEYFSETQRNKGNFPGRFSGRQFSNSRSEMNVSTLELGDSALYLCASSSTGDLGSPLHFGNGTRLTVT.

The rearrangement joins TRBV4-3 to TRBJ1-6; no firm D call. V lost 0 bases to trimming and J lost 14 bases, with 20 bases between them. The CDR3 length is 16 residues. Germline V gene data show CDR1 as LGHNA and CDR2 as YSLEER. The DNA of the CDR3 is TGCGCCAGCAGCCAAGAGGGTCACCCTGATCGCGGAACCCTCCACTTT. Residues: CASSQEGHPDRGTLHF.

The rearrangement uses TRBV27 and TRBJ2-3, with TRBD1 matching 11 bases. Per the germline V gene, CDR1 is MNHEY and CDR2 is SMNVEV (reference sequence). J was trimmed by 4 bases and V by 10 bases; bases with no gene match: 7. The CDR3 is made up of 14 amino acids. The CDR3 protein is CATSGTGGADTQYF. In DNA, the CDR3 is TGTGCCACGTCCGGGACAGGGGGGGCAGATACGCAGTATTTT.

The CDR3 spells CASSLERGFYEQYF. The CDR3 DNA is TGTGCCAGCAGCTTAGAGCGGGGGTTCTACGAGCAGTACTTC. This chain links TRBV7-2 with TRBJ2-7; 8 nucleotides align to TRBD2. The CDR3 spans 14 residues. Germline V lookup: CDR1 SGHTA, CDR2 FQGNSA. V dropped 1 base and J dropped 3; count of bases not matched to a gene: 2.

This clone showed up many times. The chain employs TRBV7-6 and TRBJ1-1; the D is unclear. The CDR3 totals 13 residues. Trimming shortened V by 4 bases and J by 1 base, and 7 bases separated the two germline ends. The germline gives CDR1 SGHVS, CDR2 FNYEAQ. The CDR3 DNA is TGTGCCAGCAGCTACCAGGAGAACACTGAAGCTTTCTTT. Protein sequence: CASSYQENTEAFF. Filled out from reference TRBV7-6 and TRBJ1-1, the complete variable domain reads GAGVSQSPRYKVTKRGQDVALRCDPISGHVSLYWYRQALGQGPEFLTYFNYEAQQDKSGLPNDRFSAERPEGSISTLTIQRTEQRDSAMYRCASSYQENTEAFFGQGTRLTVV.

V and J are TRBV6-2 or TRBV6-3 and TRBJ2-7, with 8 bases identical to TRBD2. Germline CDR1 MNHEY, CDR2 SVGEGT. The V segment lost 4 bases and the J segment 6 bases; nucleotides outside the gene matches: 23. The CDR3 sequence is 19 residues long. CDR3 DNA sequence: TGTGCCAGCAGTTTTAGCGGGGCCCGGGTTCAACCTACGAGATCCGAGCAGTACTTC. Protein product: CASSFSGARVQPTRSEQYF.

This chain links TRBV11-2 with TRBJ2-3, with D possibly TRBD2 on 6 matching bases. The CDR3 extends over 16 amino acids. Germline CDR1 and CDR2: SGHAT and FQNNGV. Trimming left V 1 base short and J 2 bases short, with 13 bases between. CDR3 nucleotide sequence: TGTGCCAGCAGCTTAGGGCTAGCGACCCCCACAGATACGCAGTATTTT. This sequence encodes CASSLGLATPTDTQYF.

The chain links TRBV28 to TRBJ2-2; D may be TRBD2 (5 bases). Trimming shortened V by 6 bases and J by 2 bases, and 10 bases separated the two germline ends. This CDR3 comprises 14 residues. Germline CDR1 MDHEN, CDR2 SYDVKM. CDR3: CASRAGQNTGELFF. The CDR3 DNA is TGTGCCAGCAGGGCGGGCCAAAACACCGGGGAGCTGTTTTTT.

The gene calls are TRBV3-1 (or the pseudogene TRBV3-2) and TRBJ1-2; 7 bases agree with TRBD1. The CDR3 spans 16 residues. Germline CDR1 LGHDT, CDR2 YNNKEL (reference sequence). Germline trimming cut 1 base from V and 0 bases from J; bases unmatched to any gene: 5. CDR3 amino acids: CASSQGDSPTNYGYTF. CDR3 coding DNA: TGTGCCAGCAGCCAAGGGGACAGCCCCACTAACTATGGCTACACCTTC.

This chain uses TRBV4-2 with TRBJ1-5, with 7 bases lining up with TRBD1. This CDR3 is built from 16 residues. The V gene's germline CDR1 is LGHNA and CDR2 YNFKEQ. J lost 6 bases, V lost 1 base, and 9 bases had no gene match. The chain's CDR3 is CASSQGEDRVSQPQHF. The CDR3 DNA reads as TGTGCCAGCAGCCAAGGGGAAGACAGGGTTAGTCAGCCCCAGCATTTT.

Here the CDR3 DNA reads TGTGCCAGCTCACCACTGGAGACAGGGGCCTACAATGAGCAGTTCTTC. Translation: CASSPLETGAYNEQFF. This rearrangement joins TRBV18 to TRBJ2-1; 8 bases are a match to TRBD1. In germline, CDR1 is KGHSH, CDR2 LQKENI. V was clipped by 1 base and J by 2 bases; unmatched bases: 4. The CDR3 consists of 16 residues.

V is TRBV6-2 or TRBV6-3 and J is TRBJ1-5; D possibly corresponds to TRBD1 (5 bases). V lost 4 bases, J lost 4 bases, and 11 bases lay in between. Germline CDR1 MNHEY, CDR2 SVGEGT. The CDR3 length is 14 residues. The CDR3 sequence: CASSSRTQNQPQHF. The DNA for the CDR3 is TGTGCCAGCAGTTCGCGGACACAGAATCAGCCCCAGCATTTT.

This clone was observed once. In DNA form, the CDR3 reads TGCGCCAGCAGCCTACAGGAGGGCACTGAAGCTTTCTTT. Amino acid sequence: CASSLQEGTEAFF. The chain is built from TRBV4-1 and TRBJ1-1; the D gene is possibly TRBD1 (5 bases). CDR3 length equals 13 residues. In germline, CDR1 is MGHRA, CDR2 YSYEKL. Trimming left V 4 bases short and J 4 bases short, with 10 bases between.

The chain uses TRBV6-5 and TRBJ1-2, with 7 nucleotides matching TRBD1. Germline CDR1 MNHEY, CDR2 SVGAGI. The CDR3 totals 15 residues. V lost 5 bases to trimming and J lost 1 base; unmatched junction nucleotides: 7. The CDR3: CASSQWDRLNYGYTF. The CDR3 DNA sequence: TGTGCCAGCAGTCAATGGGACAGACTTAACTATGGCTACACCTTC.

The genes are TRBV7-8 and TRBJ2-1; 8 bases fit TRBD2. This CDR3 comprises 15 residues. The germline V gene encodes CDR1 SGHVS and CDR2 FQNEAQ. V lost 3 bases to trimming and J lost 3 bases; unmatched junction nucleotides: 4. Written as DNA, the CDR3 is TGTGCCAGCAGCTTGGGCGGGGGGTACTACAATGAGCAGTTCTTC. This translates into CASSLGGGYYNEQFF.

The chain is built from TRBV12-3 or TRBV12-4 and TRBJ1-6; D not resolved. V lost 8 bases to trimming and J lost 5 bases, with 7 bases between them. This CDR3 has 12 residues. CDR3: CASARNNSPLHF. The CDR3, as DNA: TGTGCCAGCGCCAGGAATAATTCACCCCTCCACTTT.

The chain employs TRBV2 and TRBJ2-5, with TRBD1 as a possible D gene (5 bases). CDR1 SNHLY and CDR2 FYNNEI come from the germline V gene. This CDR3 comprises 12 residues. Trimming removed 6 bases at V and 6 bases at J, with 11 bases between. DNA for the CDR3: TGTGCCAGCAGCCCCAGGGAAAAGACCCAGTACTTC. Translating it yields CASSPREKTQYF.

The rearrangement joins TRBV15 to TRBJ1-2; 8 bases align to TRBD1. The CDR3 contains 13 residues. V dropped 1 base and J dropped 8; count of bases not matched to a gene: 3. Germline CDR1 reads LNHNV; CDR2 reads YYDKDF (reference sequence). The CDR3 DNA follows: TGTGCCACCAGCAGAGTGACAGGGGAAGGCTACACCTTC. Protein sequence: CATSRVTGEGYTF.

The chain has TRBV10-3 and TRBJ1-2, with D possibly TRBD1 on 5 matching bases. Germline V CDR1 and CDR2: ENHRY, SYGVKD. V lost 8 bases, J lost 1 base, and 14 bases lay in between. This CDR3 has 14 residues. The CDR3 DNA follows: TGTGCCATCTCGACCCAGGGCCTTAACTATGGCTACACCTTC. This sequence encodes CAISTQGLNYGYTF.

V is TRBV20-1 and J is TRBJ2-7; the match to TRBD2 covers 9 bases. This CDR3 comprises 15 residues. V lost 3 bases, J lost 2 bases, and 8 bases stayed unmatched. From germline, CDR1 is DFQATT and CDR2 SNEGSKA (reference sequence). The CDR3 nucleotides read TGCAGTGCTAGTTCGGCTAGCGGGGCGACCTACGAGCAGTACTTC. Its translation: CSASSASGATYEQYF.

The chain joins TRBV28 to TRBJ1-2, with a weak D call TRBD1 (5 bases). Looked up from germline, CDR1 is MDHEN and CDR2 is SYDVKM. The CDR3 has 13 amino acids. V dropped 6 bases and J dropped 5 bases, with 13 bases sitting between them. CDR3 bases: TGTGCCAGCAGACCCCCCGGGGGTTATGGCTACACCTTC. Protein sequence: CASRPPGGYGYTF.

J is TRBJ2-1 and V is TRBV7-6; 16 nucleotides align to TRBD2. V dropped 6 bases and J dropped 8; count of bases not matched to a gene: 4. The CDR3 covers 15 residues. Germline V CDR1 and CDR2: SGHVS, FNYEAQ. The CDR3 sequence: CASRAGTSGGDEQFF. The CDR3 nucleotides read TGTGCCAGCAGGGCAGGGACTAGCGGGGGGGATGAGCAGTTCTTC.

The rearrangement uses TRBV18 and TRBJ1-2, with 7 nucleotides matching TRBD1. This CDR3 has 17 residues. Germline V gene data show CDR1 as KGHSH and CDR2 as LQKENI. Germline trimming cut 0 bases from V and 4 bases from J; bases unmatched to any gene: 11. CDR3 region: CASSPPLTGAGVYGYTF. DNA for the CDR3: TGTGCCAGCTCACCACCCCTTACAGGGGCTGGGGTCTATGGCTACACCTTC. Filled out from reference TRBV18 and TRBJ1-2, the complete variable domain reads NAGVMQNPRHLVRRRGQEARLRCSPMKGHSHVYWYRQLPEEGLKFMVYLQKENIIDESGMPKERFSAEFPKEGPSILRIQQVVRGDSAAYFCASSPPLTGAGVYGYTFGSGTRLTVV.

The chain links TRBV4-2 to TRBJ2-5, with 13 nucleotides matching TRBD2. The CDR3 covers 16 residues. J lost 1 base, V lost 4 bases, and 3 bases had no gene match. The germline V gene has CDR1 LGHNA and CDR2 YNFKEQ. The CDR3 here is CASSPTSGGAQETQYF. The CDR3 nucleotides are TGTGCCAGCAGCCCAACTAGCGGGGGGGCCCAAGAGACCCAGTACTTC.

DNA of the CDR3: TGTGCCAGCACCCACGGCGGGACAGGGGGCGCAGAAGCTTTCTTT. Its protein product is CASTHGGTGGAEAFF. The V gene is TRBV27, the J gene TRBJ1-1, with TRBD1 matching 12 bases. The CDR3 runs to 15 residues. V lost 7 bases and J lost 8; bases outside the gene matches: 11. Germline assignment: CDR1 MNHEY and CDR2 SMNVEV (reference sequence).